This TCR beta chain was observed in a study of beta chain features in type 1 diabetes. Findings of the study overall: For Type 1 diabetes patients, all four CD4+ subsets carried TCRB CDR3s that were moderately but significantly shorter.

Reverse transcribing all isolated RNA meant expressed TCRB transcripts were sequenced. Naive, central memory and regulatory T cell samples averaged around 3.5 million immunoSEQ reads each. Sequencing used immunoSEQ multiplex PCR; TCRdb keeps in-frame clones, though not all of them. The sample comprises about 160,000 clones, almost 8% of which are singletons, and approximately 0.54% rests with the top ten. This clone was detected only a few times. Its specificity is not known. The sequence derives from a man in his late teens or twenties with type 1 diabetes. The sequencing input was central memory CD4+ T cells from blood.

The CDR3 sequence: CASSQLTGQDYEQYF. In DNA form, the CDR3 reads TGCGCCAGCAGCCAACTAACCGGACAAGACTACGAGCAGTACTTC. This chain uses TRBV4-3 with TRBJ2-7; maybe TRBD1 (5 bases). Trimming took 2 bases from V and 3 from J, leaving 14 bases between them. CDR1 LGHNA and CDR2 YSLEER come from the germline V gene. CDR3 length: 15 residues.